These 20 T cell receptor beta chains originate from one sample sequenced in a study of shared clonotypes between healthy human individuals. Generated by immunoSEQ multiplex PCR, the TCRdb table keeps only in-frame clones and is missing some. The table has under 600,000 clones, around 80% seen once. Specimen: PBMCs. The receptors were sampled from a woman in her thirties or forties in good health. Some clones in this sample may be carry-over from other donors' samples.

This chain uses TRBV19 with TRBJ1-2; the D gene is possibly TRBD1 (5 bases). Trimming removed 5 bases from V and 1 base from J, with 8 bases in between. This CDR3 region has 13 residues. Per germline, CDR1 LNHDA and CDR2 SQIVND (reference sequence). CDR3 bases: TGTGCCAGTAGTGAAGGGGTTAACTATGGCTACACCTTC. The encoded protein is CASSEGVNYGYTF.

This clone was counted only a few times. V and J are TRBV7-9 and TRBJ1-4; TRBD1 is a possible D gene (5 bases). From germline, CDR1 is SEHNR and CDR2 FQNEAQ (reference sequence). This CDR3 contains 16 residues. The V gene lost 4 bases and the J gene lost 7 bases, with 19 bases spanning the gap. CDR3 sequence reads: CASSSRQGYKGEKLFF. The CDR3 DNA sequence: TGTGCCAGCAGCTCCCGGCAGGGTTATAAGGGTGAAAAACTGTTTTTT.

On this clone itself: This sequence is one base from a far larger clone and is likely a read error. The same CDR3 is also encoded by other DNA sequences in this sample. The genes are TRBV30 and TRBJ2-2; no firm D call. This CDR3 has 14 residues. V was shortened by 2 bases and J by 5 bases, with 12 bases between the two germline ends. Germline CDR1 GTSNPN, CDR2 SVGIG (reference sequence). CDR3 in DNA: TGTGCCTGGAGTCTCGGACCAAATACCGGGGAGCTGTTTTTT. It specifies CAWSLGPNTGELFF. Full variable domain (outside the CDR3, taken from reference TRBV30 and TRBJ2-2): SQTIHQWPATLVQPVGSPLSLECTVEGTSNPNLYWYRQAAGRGLQLLFYSVGIGQISSEVPQNLSASRPQDRQFILSSKKLLLSDSGFYLCAWSLGPNTGELFFGEGSRLTVL.

In its sample, this clone was seen once. The V call is TRBV6-1, the J call TRBJ1-4, with a weak D call TRBD1 (5 bases). There are 16 residues in the CDR3. In germline, CDR1 is MNHNS, CDR2 SASEGT. V was trimmed by 4 bases and J by 7 bases, leaving 19 bases between them. The CDR3 DNA is TGTGCCAGCAGTGTAAGTGACCCCAGGGTAGCTGAAAAACTGTTTTTT. Translation gives CASSVSDPRVAEKLFF.

This clone came up once. This chain uses TRBV4-1 with TRBJ1-5, with unresolved D. With 2 bases removed from V and 1 base from J, the gap between germline ends came to 12 bases. The CDR3 runs 16 residues. Per the germline V gene, CDR1 is MGHRA and CDR2 is YSYEKL. CDR3 nucleotides: TGCGCCAGCAGCCAATCCGGACCGATGAGCAATCAGCCCCAGCATTTT. It translates to CASSQSGPMSNQPQHF.

The chain has TRBV25-1 and TRBJ2-1, with 8 bases that match TRBD2. The V gene end was trimmed by 8 bases and the J gene end by 8 bases; junction bases not matched to a gene: 11. This CDR3 comprises 14 residues. Germline assignment: CDR1 MGHDK and CDR2 SYGVNS. The CDR3 DNA is TGTGCCAGCCGGAAAGAAGCGGGAGTCGATGAGCAGTTCTTC. Its protein product is CASRKEAGVDEQFF.

A few counts support this clone. This chain links TRBV30 with TRBJ2-6, with D unresolved. The V end lost 1 base, the J end lost 1 base, and 11 bases lay between the germline ends. The CDR3 is 16 residues long. The V gene's germline CDR1 is GTSNPN and CDR2 SVGIG (reference sequence). The DNA for the CDR3 is TGTGCCTGGAGTGCCCTTGGCCTATCTGGGGCCAACGTCCTGACTTTC. The encoded protein is CAWSALGLSGANVLTF.

This clone has only a few counts. Here the CDR3 DNA reads TGCGCCAGCAGTGCCCCCATTCGGACACCCTCCTACGAGCAGTACTTC. As protein: CASSAPIRTPSYEQYF. The chain uses TRBV10-2 and TRBJ2-7; D possibly corresponds to TRBD1 (5 bases). There are 16 residues in the CDR3. Trimming stripped 4 bases from V and 0 bases from J, with 16 bases between. CDR1 is WSHSY, CDR2 SAAADI, per germline.

The J gene is TRBJ2-7, the V gene TRBV15; the match to TRBD1 covers 7 bases. The V and J ends lost 5 bases and 3 bases, in that order; junction bases with no gene match: 10. The CDR3 loop spans 15 amino acids. Germline-derived CDR1 and CDR2 are LNHNV and YYDKDF (reference sequence). The CDR3 region is CATSGPDTGVYEQYF. The DNA for the CDR3 is TGTGCCACCAGCGGACCAGACACAGGGGTCTACGAGCAGTACTTC.

J is TRBJ1-3 and V is TRBV7-9, with TRBD1 identical over 7 bases. CDR1 SEHNR and CDR2 FQNEAQ come from the germline V gene (reference sequence). This CDR3 comprises 14 residues. Trimming cost V 5 bases and J 4 bases; bases outside gene matches: 5. CDR3 DNA: TGTGCCAGCAGCGTCGACAGGGTAGGAAACACCATATATTTT. Protein sequence: CASSVDRVGNTIYF.

The sample holds one count of this clone. CDR3 in amino acids: CASSQDWDEQYF. CDR3 DNA sequence: TGCGCCAGCAGCCAAGATTGGGACGAGCAGTACTTC. V and J are TRBV4-1 and TRBJ2-7; D is uncertain. The CDR3 length is 12 residues. With 0 bases removed from V and 5 bases from J, the gap between germline ends came to 5 bases. Germline V gene data show CDR1 as MGHRA and CDR2 as YSYEKL.

This clone was seen a single time. The chain has TRBV23-1 and TRBJ2-3; 11 positions match TRBD2. TRBV23-1 is sorted into the ORF group, with uncertain function. V shed 8 bases, J shed 0 bases, and the junction held 10 bases outside the gene matches. The CDR3 consists of 17 residues. CDR3 in amino acids: CASRNPGLADSTDTQYF. The CDR3 DNA follows: TGCGCCAGCCGTAACCCGGGACTAGCGGATAGCACAGATACGCAGTATTTT.

V and J are TRBV23-1 and TRBJ2-7, with D maybe TRBD2 (6 bases). TRBV23-1 is identified as an open reading frame with a role that is uncertain. This CDR3 is built from 12 residues. The CDR3 bases are TGCGCTGCGGCGGGGATGGGCGACGAGCAGTACTTC. Encoded protein: CAAAGMGDEQYF.

The chain recombines TRBV2 with TRBJ1-5; no firm D call. V gave up 6 bases and J gave up 0 bases, with 12 bases separating them. The CDR3 loop spans 15 amino acids. Germline CDR1 is SNHLY and CDR2 is FYNNEI. CDR3 in amino acids: CASRTGRNSNQPQHF. The CDR3 DNA reads as TGTGCCAGCAGGACGGGAAGGAATAGCAATCAGCCCCAGCATTTT.

This chain links TRBV18 with TRBJ1-3; 7 nucleotides agree with TRBD1. V shed 3 bases and J 3 bases; nucleotides not matched to a gene: 5. This CDR3 comprises 15 residues. Germline V gene data show CDR1 as KGHSH and CDR2 as LQKENI. CDR3 sequence (DNA): TGTGCCAGCTCACCGGACAGGCGAATTGGAAACACCATATATTTT. Translated, it gives CASSPDRRIGNTIYF.

This clone was counted once. The chain links TRBV5-6 to TRBJ2-3; no definite D call. Trimming took 0 bases from V and 2 from J, leaving 10 bases between them. The CDR3 contains 15 residues. CDR1 and CDR2 from the germline V gene are SGHDT and YYEEEE. CDR3 protein: CASSLAGLLTDTQYF. DNA of the CDR3: TGTGCCAGCAGCTTGGCAGGCCTGCTCACAGATACGCAGTATTTT.

The chain uses TRBV7-2 and TRBJ2-2, with 12 bases identical to TRBD2. This CDR3 is built from 17 residues. Trimming took 6 bases from V and 3 from J; bases not matched to a gene: 8. Germline V lookup: CDR1 SGHTA, CDR2 FQGNSA. The CDR3 DNA follows: TGTGCCAGCAGTACGCGACTAGCGGGAGTGTACACCGGGGAGCTGTTTTTT. It translates to CASSTRLAGVYTGELFF. The entire variable domain, with the rest obtained from reference TRBV7-2 and TRBJ2-2, is as follows: GAGVSQSPSNKVTEKGKDVELRCDPISGHTALYWYRQSLGQGLEFLIYFQGNSAPDKSGLPSDRFSAERTGGSVSTLTIQRTQQEDSAVYLCASSTRLAGVYTGELFFGEGSRLTVL.

This clone was seen at least ten times. V gene TRBV5-4 combines with J gene TRBJ2-1; 8 bases fit TRBD1. The germline V gene encodes CDR1 SGHNT and CDR2 YYREEE (reference sequence). The length of the CDR3 is 14 residues. Losses at the gene ends were 4 bases for V and 7 bases for J; bases not matched to a gene: 7. The CDR3 region has the DNA TGTGCCAGCAGCCCGGGTAACAGGGGGAATGAGCAGTTCTTC. This translates into CASSPGNRGNEQFF.

In regard to this clone: This sample also contains other DNA sequences that code for the same CDR3. The chain employs TRBV29-1 and TRBJ2-3, with TRBD1 matching over 9 bases. V lost 5 bases and J lost 1; bases outside the gene matches: 1. CDR1 is SQVTM, CDR2 ANQGSEA, per germline. CDR3 length equals 13 residues. The CDR3 loop reads CSVRQGGTDTQYF. The CDR3 nucleotides read TGCAGCGTTCGACAGGGGGGCACAGATACGCAGTATTTT.

The chain links TRBV5-4 to TRBJ2-3; 8 bases are shared with TRBD2. CDR1 and CDR2 (germline): SGHNT, YYREEE (reference sequence). V was pared by 3 bases and J by 7 bases, with 13 bases of the junction left unmatched. CDR3 length: 16 amino acids. The CDR3 loop reads CASSSGLARGQNTQYF. CDR3 nucleotide sequence: TGTGCCAGCAGCTCAGGACTAGCCCGAGGGCAAAATACGCAGTATTTT. The full variable domain, its missing parts supplied by reference TRBV5-4 and TRBJ2-3, is ETGVTQSPTHLIKTRGQQVTLRCSSQSGHNTVSWYQQALGQGPQFIFQYYREEENGRGNFPPRFSGLQFPNYSSELNVNALELDDSALYLCASSSGLARGQNTQYFGPGTRLTVL.